The next 8 T cell receptor beta chains were all read from a single sample in a study of blood T cell repertoires in COVID-19. Sequencing was performed with immunoSEQ multiplex PCR; in TCRdb, only in-frame clones are kept and a portion is missing. The data show about 150,000 clones, about 90% seen once. Specimen: peripheral blood. The receptors originated from a man at least 80 years old with acute or convalescent COVID-19.

The chain links TRBV30 to TRBJ1-1; possibly TRBD1 for D (5 bases). Deletions cut 3 bases from V and 11 bases from J, with 16 bases between. CDR1 and CDR2 from the germline V gene are GTSNPN and SVGIG (reference sequence). This CDR3 comprises 12 residues. This chain's CDR3 is CAWSSDTAFAFF. DNA of the CDR3: TGTGCCTGGAGCTCGGACACTGCATTCGCTTTCTTT.

This chain joins TRBV30 and TRBJ1-6; a weak D match, TRBD1 (5 bases). Germline CDR1 reads GTSNPN; CDR2 reads SVGIG (reference sequence). This CDR3 has 15 amino acids. V was trimmed by 0 bases and J by 13 bases, leaving 19 bases between them. The CDR3 spells CAWSVKGLHPSPLHF. The DNA for the CDR3 is TGTGCCTGGAGTGTAAAGGGACTGCATCCCAGCCCCCTCCACTTT.

The chain uses TRBV5-4 and TRBJ1-3; TRBD1 aligns across 7 bases. This CDR3 contains 14 residues. The germline gives CDR1 SGHNT, CDR2 YYREEE (reference sequence). The V and J ends lost 2 bases and 3 bases, in that order; junction bases with no gene match: 2. DNA of the CDR3: TGTGCCAGCAGCTTCCAGGGGGATGGAAACACCATATATTTT. It translates to CASSFQGDGNTIYF.

The V and J genes are TRBV28 and TRBJ2-7; TRBD1 might be the D (5 bases). Germline V gene lookup returns CDR1 MDHEN and CDR2 SYDVKM. V lost 6 bases to trimming and J lost 0 bases, with 15 bases between them. The CDR3 runs to 15 residues. CDR3 sequence (DNA): TGTGCCAGCAGCCCCCAGGGCCAGGGCTCCTACGAGCAGTACTTC. It codes for CASSPQGQGSYEQYF.

This chain links TRBV2 with TRBJ1-2; 9 bases match TRBD1. Germline V gives CDR1 SNHLY, CDR2 FYNNEI. The CDR3 is 17 residues long. With V trimmed by 0 bases and J by 8 bases, 13 bases remained unmatched. This CDR3 reads CASSEAKPGQGVQGYTF. Written as DNA, the CDR3 is TGTGCCAGCAGTGAAGCTAAACCGGGACAGGGAGTGCAAGGCTACACCTTC.

The rearrangement links TRBV29-1 to TRBJ1-1, with a possible D match to TRBD1 (6 bases). The CDR3 consists of 12 residues. Between the trimmed V and J ends, which lost 3 bases and 11 bases, there was a span of 16 bases. Looked up from germline, CDR1 is SQVTM and CDR2 is ANQGSEA. CDR3 bases: TGCAGCGTTGATCCTCTTCGGGGGGCTGCTTTCTTT. This translates into CSVDPLRGAAFF. The full variable domain, its missing parts supplied by reference TRBV29-1 and TRBJ1-1, is SAVISQKPSRDICQRGTSLTIQCQVDSQVTMMFWYRQQPGQSLTLIATANQGSEATYESGFVIDKFPISRPNLTFSTLTVSNMSPEDSSIYLCSVDPLRGAAFFGQGTRLTVV.

This clone was seen ten or more times. The chain is built from TRBV25-1 and TRBJ2-6, with no clear D. The germline gives CDR1 MGHDK, CDR2 SYGVNS. This CDR3 has 12 amino acids. With 8 bases removed from V and 2 bases from J, the gap between germline ends came to 4 bases. As DNA, the CDR3 is TGTGCCAGCGCGGCTGGGGCCAACGTCCTGACTTTC. Residues: CASAAGANVLTF.

The chain couples TRBV7-2 to TRBJ1-5; possibly TRBD1 for D (5 bases). Trimming left V 6 bases short and J 4 bases short, with 16 bases between. CDR1 SGHTA and CDR2 FQGNSA come from the germline V gene. The CDR3 consists of 15 residues. In nucleotides, the CDR3 is TGTGCCAGCAGTCCAAGCATGGGGGGAAATCAGCCCCAGCATTTT. Translation: CASSPSMGGNQPQHF.